A selection of T cell receptor beta chains follows, all from one sample in a study of cytotoxic CD8 clonotypes in ibrutinib-treated CLL. Data came from immunoSEQ multiplex PCR; TCRdb stores just in-frame clones and leaves some out. The sample has about 300,000 clones; under 70% are singletons. Here the sequenced sample was PBMCs, taken after 36 months of ibrutinib treatment. The receptor set was obtained from a human donor with chronic lymphocytic leukemia. Each CDR3 is given with its conserved first and last residue. D genes are given only for firm matches. A clone size is listed for some rows: how often the clone was seen (once, few, many), or a class if it is expanded.

TRBD2,TRBJ2-5,.,TRBV2,TGTGCCAGCAGCTCCGTGCGGGGGGGCCTCCGGACCCAGTACTTC,CASSSVRGGLRTQYF
.,TRBJ1-5,.,TRBV5-4,TGTGCCAGCAGCGACGGAGGGGTCGGGAGCAATCAGCCCCAGCATTTT,CASSDGGVGSNQPQHF
.,TRBJ1-6,.,TRBV27,TGTGCCAGCAGTTTCATTTCCCGGGAGGATTCACCCCTCCACTTT,CASSFISREDSPLHF
TRBD2,TRBJ2-7,few,TRBV7-3,TGTGCCAGCAGCCGGACTAGCGGATCCTACGAGCAGTACTTC,CASSRTSGSYEQYF
.,TRBJ1-2,few,TRBV4-3,TGCGCCAGCAGCCAAGATTGGAGAAGACGGCTCTATGGCTACACCTTC,CASSQDWRRRLYGYTF
.,TRBJ2-7,.,TRBV6-1,TGTGCCAGCAGTCCCAGGGGCGTTAGCTCCTACGAGCAGTACTTC,CASSPRGVSSYEQYF
TRBD1,TRBJ2-5,.,TRBV5-1,TGCGCCAGCAACCCCTTAGGGACAGGGAGGCAAGAGACCCAGTACTTC,CASNPLGTGRQETQYF
.,TRBJ2-7,.,TRBV14,TGTGCCAGCAGTAGCATCAGGGCGGAGGCGGCCTACGAGCAGTACTTC,CASSSIRAEAAYEQYF
.,TRBJ1-6,.,TRBV15,TGTGCCACCAGAAGGACGGTCTATAATTCACCCCTCCACTTT,CATRRTVYNSPLHF
TRBD2,TRBJ2-3,.,TRBV2,TGTGCCAGCAGTGAATTAGCGGGAGGGACAGATACGCAGTATTTT,CASSELAGGTDTQYF
.,TRBJ1-6,.,TRBV19,TGTGCCAGTAGTATGACTGGTTCGGGTTCACCCCTCCACTTT,CASSMTGSGSPLHF
.,TRBJ2-7,.,TRBV4-1,TGCGCCAGCAGCCAAGAAGGAGGCATCAGGCCCTACGAGCAGTACTTC,CASSQEGGIRPYEQYF
TRBD2,TRBJ2-3,once,TRBV28,TGTGCCAGCAGTTCCGGGACTAGCGGTTGGGCCCCACCGCAGTATTTT,CASSSGTSGWAPPQYF
.,TRBJ1-2,.,TRBV15,TGTGCCACCAGCAGACAAACAGGGAGGACTGGCGGCTACACCTTC,CATSRQTGRTGGYTF
.,TRBJ1-2,.,TRBV6-6,TGTGCCAGCAGTTCACCTCATCTACAGGGAACCTATGGCTACACCTTC,CASSSPHLQGTYGYTF